One sample yielded the 11 T cell receptor beta chains listed below, sequenced in a study of Graves' ophthalmopathy and Graves' hyperthyroidism. Amplified TCR beta CDR3 regions were obtained using RNA transcripts as template. Second-round multiplex PCR came after a first-round RT-PCR that employed HTBI primers. Each CDR3 protein is one row after TCRdb ran MiXCR on the multiplex PCR reads. The repertoire has more than 1,000,000 distinct CDR3 sequences, less than 45% of them found once; the top ten carry 11%. Sequenced sample: peripheral blood or thyroid tissue (not recorded which). All receptors derive from an adult man with Graves' hyperthyroidism.

The rearrangement uses TRBV25-1 and TRBJ1-5; a weak D match, TRBD1 (5 bases). This CDR3 contains 13 residues. Looked up from germline, CDR1 is MGHDK and CDR2 is SYGVNS. V dropped 7 bases and J dropped 1 base, with 8 bases sitting between them. CDR3 loop: CASTGLSNQPQHF. The CDR3 bases are TGTGCCAGCACGGGACTGAGCAATCAGCCCCAGCATTTT.

Many counts were recorded for this clonotype. CDR3 DNA: TGCAGTGCTACTCTCGCGGGAGGTGGAGAGACCCAGTACTTC. Translating gives CSATLAGGGETQYF. The chain links TRBV20-1 to TRBJ2-5, with 8 bases that match TRBD2. V lost 4 bases, J lost 4 bases, and 8 bases stayed unmatched. There are 14 residues in the CDR3. CDR1 and CDR2 (germline): DFQATT, SNEGSKA (reference sequence).

Turning to this clonotype: This may stem from a read error, because a much larger clone lies one nucleotide away. The rearrangement uses TRBV7-9 and TRBJ1-2, with a possible D match to TRBD1 (5 bases). CDR1 and CDR2 from the germline V gene are SEHNR and FQNEAQ (reference sequence). The CDR3 is made up of 13 amino acids. The CDR3 reads CASSLALGRRHNF. The DNA of the CDR3 is TGTGCCAGCAGCTTGGCCCTGGGACGGCGCCACAACTTC.

As concerns this clonotype: With a much larger clone just one base away, this may be a read error. V is TRBV20-1 and J is TRBJ1-1; D is uncertain. CDR1 and CDR2 (germline): DFQATT, SNEGSKA (reference sequence). CDR3 length equals 15 residues. V lost 1 base and J lost 1, with 13 bases in between. The CDR3 region has the DNA TGCAGTGCTAGAGGTCGTCGTAACCGGAACACTGAAGCTTTCTTT. This encodes CSARGRRNRNTEAFF.

This clonotype was observed a few times. V usage is TRBV7-9 and J usage is TRBJ2-7; TRBD2 matches 9 bases. This CDR3 spans 16 amino acids. Unmatched junction bases numbered 9, after V lost 1 base and J lost 5 bases. The germline CDR1 and CDR2 sequences are SEHNR and FQNEAQ (reference sequence). CDR3 region: CASSLGLAGIRDEQYF. CDR3 nucleotides: TGTGCCAGCAGCTTAGGGCTAGCGGGAATCCGCGACGAGCAGTACTTC.

The chain employs TRBV6-5 and TRBJ2-7; the D is unclear. From germline, CDR1 is MNHEY and CDR2 SVGAGI. The CDR3 contains 13 residues. V lost 6 bases to trimming and J lost 3 bases, with 12 bases between them. This CDR3 is CASRSAGYYEQYF. The CDR3, as DNA: TGTGCCAGCAGGTCCGCAGGCTACTACGAGCAGTACTTC.

Only a few counts were recorded for this clonotype. The J gene is TRBJ1-6, the V gene TRBV20-1, with D possibly matching TRBD1 (5 bases). Germline-derived CDR1 and CDR2 are DFQATT and SNEGSKA (reference sequence). Trimming took 3 bases from V and 10 from J, leaving 16 bases between them. There are 14 residues in the CDR3. This CDR3 reads CSASRQRTYSPLHF. The CDR3 coding sequence is TGCAGTGCTAGTAGACAGCGCACCTACTCACCCCTCCACTTT.

This clonotype was detected many times. The chain has TRBV25-1 and TRBJ2-2; no clear D. This CDR3 contains 16 residues. The V end was cut by 4 bases, the J end by 0 bases, with 12 bases between. CDR1 is MGHDK, CDR2 SYGVNS, per germline. The CDR3 nucleotides read TGTGCCAGCAGTGCCCTTTGGGCGTCGAACACCGGGGAGCTGTTTTTT. This sequence encodes CASSALWASNTGELFF.

The V gene is TRBV11-2, the J gene TRBJ2-5, with D perhaps given as TRBD1 or TRBD2 (5 bases each). The ends were cut back, 2 bases at V and 3 bases at J, with 19 bases in the middle. Germline V gives CDR1 SGHAT, CDR2 FQNNGV. This CDR3 contains 17 residues. CDR3 protein: CASSLRGRSSPKETQYF. The CDR3 DNA follows: TGTGCCAGCAGCTTAAGGGGACGGTCCTCCCCCAAAGAGACCCAGTACTTC. Full variable domain (remainder filled in from reference TRBV11-2 and TRBJ2-5): EAGVAQSPRYKIIEKRQSVAFWCNPISGHATLYWYQQILGQGPKLLIQFQNNGVVDDSQLPKDRFSAERLKGVDSTLKIQPAKLEDSAVYLCASSLRGRSSPKETQYFGPGTRLLVL.

This clonotype was counted a few times. This chain uses TRBV2 with TRBJ1-1; no firm D call. This CDR3 is built from 14 residues. The V gene's germline CDR1 is SNHLY and CDR2 FYNNEI. The germline V and J ends were trimmed by 3 bases and 0 bases, with 8 bases remaining between them. For the CDR3, the DNA is TGTGCCAGCAGTGATGAACAGATGAACACTGAAGCTTTCTTT. It codes for CASSDEQMNTEAFF.

The chain employs TRBV29-1 and TRBJ1-1; D is unresolved. The ends were cut back, 4 bases at V and 4 bases at J, with 10 bases in the middle. CDR3 length equals 12 residues. CDR1 is SQVTM and CDR2 is ANQGSEA in the germline V gene. CDR3 coding DNA: TGCAGCGTTGCAGGTAGGGCCACTGAAGCTTTCTTT. Its translation: CSVAGRATEAFF.